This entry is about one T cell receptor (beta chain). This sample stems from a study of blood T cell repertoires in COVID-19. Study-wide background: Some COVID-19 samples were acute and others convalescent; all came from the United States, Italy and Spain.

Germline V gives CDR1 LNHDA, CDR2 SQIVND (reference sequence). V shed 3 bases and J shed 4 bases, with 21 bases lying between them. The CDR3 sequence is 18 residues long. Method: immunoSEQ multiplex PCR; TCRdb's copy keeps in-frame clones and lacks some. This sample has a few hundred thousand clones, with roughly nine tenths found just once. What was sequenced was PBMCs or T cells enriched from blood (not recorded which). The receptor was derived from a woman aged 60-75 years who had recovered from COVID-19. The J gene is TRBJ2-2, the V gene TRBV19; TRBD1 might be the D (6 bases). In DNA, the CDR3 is TGTGCCAGTAGTATTCGATGGCCAGGGGAATCGGGCACCGGGGAGCTGTTTTTT. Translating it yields CASSIRWPGESGTGELFF.